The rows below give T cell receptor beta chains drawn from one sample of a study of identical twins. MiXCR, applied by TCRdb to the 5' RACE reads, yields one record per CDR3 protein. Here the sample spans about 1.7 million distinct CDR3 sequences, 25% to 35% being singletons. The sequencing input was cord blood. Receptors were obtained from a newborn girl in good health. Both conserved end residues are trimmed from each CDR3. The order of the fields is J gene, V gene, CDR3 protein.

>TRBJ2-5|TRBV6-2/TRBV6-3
ASSYRAGGEQY
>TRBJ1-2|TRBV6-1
ASSEGMTGGGYT
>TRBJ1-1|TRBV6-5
ASSYSFLLPLNTEAF
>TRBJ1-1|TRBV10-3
AISESSLNTEAF
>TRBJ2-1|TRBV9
ASSAASGYNEQF
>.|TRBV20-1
SARGPRNEQY
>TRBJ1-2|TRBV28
ASTTPGTGYGYT
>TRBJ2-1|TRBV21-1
ASSKVAHNERF
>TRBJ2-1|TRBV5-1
ASGIALSSYNEQF
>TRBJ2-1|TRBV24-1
ATSPTSANEQF
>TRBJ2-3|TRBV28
ASSHDRGSTDTQY
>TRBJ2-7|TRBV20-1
SARVLEVFYEQY
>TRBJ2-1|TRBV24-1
ATSYSGSYEQF
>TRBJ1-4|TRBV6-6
ASSFTGEKLF
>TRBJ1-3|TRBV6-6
ASSYPQGDTIY
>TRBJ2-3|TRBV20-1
SARDGSGRMGTDTQY
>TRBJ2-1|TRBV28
ASSLKERASYNEQF
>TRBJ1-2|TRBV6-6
ASSDRGGTYGYT
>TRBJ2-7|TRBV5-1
ASSLVVGGSSYEQY
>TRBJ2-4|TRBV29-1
SVGSGRNIQY
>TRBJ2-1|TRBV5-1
ASSVWWPDNEQF
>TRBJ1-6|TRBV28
ASSSRQSSYNSPLH
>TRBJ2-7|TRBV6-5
ASSYGLAGGWEQY
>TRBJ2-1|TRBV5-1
ASTTGLATTYNEQF
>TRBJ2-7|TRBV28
ASNRFGTGAYEQY
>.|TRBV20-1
SAPPAGDYEQY
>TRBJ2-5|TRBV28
ASSLGLAALQETQY
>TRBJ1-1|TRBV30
AWSWGGDTEAF
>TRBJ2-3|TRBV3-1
ASSMREMLNTDTQY
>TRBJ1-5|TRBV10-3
AISDGQGYQPQH
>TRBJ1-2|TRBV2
ASSEGPSRTVYYGYT
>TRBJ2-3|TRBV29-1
SVRDRGGTDTQY
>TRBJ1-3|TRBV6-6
ASSGQGTGNTIY
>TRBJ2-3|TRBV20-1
SARSSGVDTQY
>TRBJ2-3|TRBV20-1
RPGQGADTQY
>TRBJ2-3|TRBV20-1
SASPSLTDTQY
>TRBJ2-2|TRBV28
ATEINTGELF
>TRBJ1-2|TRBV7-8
ASSLSPAYGYT
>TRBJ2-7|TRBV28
ASSAINYPGSSYEQY
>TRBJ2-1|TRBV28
ASSLPGLIATSYNEQF
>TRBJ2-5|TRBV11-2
ASSLMKPQETQY
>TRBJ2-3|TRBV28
ASRLTPGQDTQY
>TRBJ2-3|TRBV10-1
ASSEFVGKGARTDTQY
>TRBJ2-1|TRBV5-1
ASSVPGQLYNEQF
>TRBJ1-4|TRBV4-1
ASSQPGTGPNEKLF
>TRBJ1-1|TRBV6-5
ASSCSTRANTEAF
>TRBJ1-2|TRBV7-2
ASSPTKTGVHGYT
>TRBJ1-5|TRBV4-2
ASSQAGQGVLQPQH
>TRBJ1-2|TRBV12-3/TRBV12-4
ASIGQVGYT
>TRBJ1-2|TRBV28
ASTPDRKASYGYT